These 26 T cell receptor beta chains were sequenced from one sample in a study of CD8+ T cells in alopecia areata. Sequencing used cDNA as its template, made by extracting RNA and reverse transcribing it. Sequenced by immunoSEQ multiplex PCR; TCRdb stores in-frame clones only, minus some. The data hold about 190,000 clones, with approximately 60% observed a single time. Treatment here: oral pan-JAK inhibitor, 5-10 mg twice daily. The sample was CD4+ T cells sorted from blood, taken at week 4, from a patient treated with tofacitinib. The receptors were sampled from a human donor with alopecia areata.

V is TRBV30 and J is TRBJ2-1, with 10 nucleotides matching TRBD2. The CDR3 is made up of 15 amino acids. Germline CDR1 reads GTSNPN; CDR2 reads SVGIG (reference sequence). Trimming at V came to 3 bases and at J to 3 bases, leaving 5 bases not matched to a gene. CDR3 residues: CAWRQTSGIYNEQFF. In DNA, the CDR3 is TGTGCCTGGAGGCAAACTAGCGGGATCTACAATGAGCAGTTCTTC.

The chain uses TRBV10-3 and TRBJ2-5, with 7 bases matching TRBD1. Germline loops: CDR1 ENHRY, CDR2 SYGVKD. The J segment lost 3 bases and the V segment lost 10 bases, leaving 5 bases of the junction unmatched. This CDR3 has 12 amino acids. DNA for the CDR3: TGTGCCACCCGAGACAGGGAAGAGACCCAGTACTTC. Translating it yields CATRDREETQYF.

This clone was observed a few times. DNA for the CDR3: TGTGCCAGTAGTATTAACACGGCGGATCCCCAGCATTTT. This translates into CASSINTADPQHF. This chain uses TRBV19 with TRBJ1-5; D unresolved. The CDR3 sequence is 13 residues long. V was trimmed by 3 bases and J by 10 bases, leaving 13 bases between them. Germline CDR1 is LNHDA and CDR2 is SQIVND (reference sequence).

The genes are TRBV30 and TRBJ1-5, with no clear D. CDR3 length equals 14 residues. CDR1 is GTSNPN, CDR2 SVGIG, per germline (reference sequence). Between the trimmed V and J ends, which lost 0 bases and 5 bases, there was a span of 11 bases. For the CDR3, the DNA is TGTGCCTGGAGTGTACGGATGTTCGATCAGCCCCAGCATTTT. Its translation: CAWSVRMFDQPQHF.

This CDR3 reads CASNQEDYGYTF. For the CDR3, the DNA is TGTGCCAGCAACCAGGAAGACTATGGCTACACCTTC. The chain joins TRBV2 to TRBJ1-2; D is unresolved. Trimming shortened V by 7 bases and J by 3 bases, and 9 bases separated the two germline ends. The CDR3 length is 12 residues. CDR1 and CDR2 from the germline V gene are SNHLY and FYNNEI.

This chain uses TRBV30 with TRBJ1-3; the D is unclear. Per the germline V gene, CDR1 is GTSNPN and CDR2 is SVGIG (reference sequence). CDR3 size: 12 residues. Trimming removed 2 bases at V and 8 bases at J, with 10 bases between. CDR3 loop: CAWSPTGDTIYF. The CDR3 DNA reads TGTGCCTGGAGTCCCACCGGGGACACCATATATTTT. Combining the CDR3 with reference TRBV30 and TRBJ1-3 gives the whole variable domain SQTIHQWPATLVQPVGSPLSLECTVEGTSNPNLYWYRQAAGRGLQLLFYSVGIGQISSEVPQNLSASRPQDRQFILSSKKLLLSDSGFYLCAWSPTGDTIYFGEGSWLTVV.

This clone was counted between two and nine times. The chain employs TRBV29-1 and TRBJ2-2; a weak D match, TRBD1 (6 bases). CDR1 and CDR2 from the germline V gene are SQVTM and ANQGSEA. This CDR3 is built from 14 residues. Trimming left V 6 bases short and J 7 bases short, with 18 bases between. The CDR3 is CSVDLGGRRGELFF. CDR3 sequence (DNA): TGCAGCGTGGACCTAGGGGGTCGGCGCGGGGAGCTGTTTTTT.

This rearrangement joins TRBV9 to TRBJ1-5; a possible D gene is TRBD1 (5 bases). Per germline, CDR1 SGDLS and CDR2 YYNGEE. The V gene lost 2 bases and the J gene lost 4 bases, with 13 bases spanning the gap. The CDR3 spans 15 residues. In DNA form, the CDR3 reads TGTGCCAGCAGCGTGGGGACCGCGCGGAATCAGCCCCAGCATTTT. Protein: CASSVGTARNQPQHF.

The chain links TRBV7-2 to TRBJ2-7; 7 bases fit TRBD1. CDR1 is SGHTA, CDR2 FQGNSA, per germline. V lost 5 bases and J lost 3; bases outside the gene matches: 10. The CDR3 loop spans 15 amino acids. The CDR3 spells CASSPSGTADYEQYF. For the CDR3, the DNA is TGTGCCAGCAGCCCTTCCGGGACAGCAGACTACGAGCAGTACTTC.

This clone has a count of ten or more. The CDR3 here is CASNRGLANEQFF. CDR3 in DNA: TGTGCCAGCAACCGGGGGCTAGCGAATGAGCAGTTCTTC. The rearrangement joins TRBV7-2 to TRBJ2-1; D is tentatively TRBD1 or TRBD2 (6 bases each). Germline V lookup: CDR1 SGHTA, CDR2 FQGNSA. CDR3 size: 13 residues. Trimming shortened V by 7 bases and J by 7 bases, and 14 bases separated the two germline ends.

This clone was counted between two and nine times. This chain uses TRBV6-1 with TRBJ2-2; D not resolved. This CDR3 has 11 residues. Germline V gene sequence: CDR1 MNHNS, CDR2 SASEGT. Trimming took 8 bases from V and 8 from J, leaving 9 bases between them. The CDR3 DNA sequence: TGTGCCAGCGCCACCGGGGGGGAGCTGTTTTTT. As protein: CASATGGELFF.

J is TRBJ2-6 and V is TRBV5-1; 7 nucleotides align to TRBD1. The CDR3 is made up of 15 amino acids. V shed 4 bases and J 4 bases; nucleotides not matched to a gene: 5. Germline V gene sequence: CDR1 SGHRS, CDR2 YFSETQ. In nucleotides, the CDR3 is TGCGCCAGCAGCGCGCAGGGGGTCGGGGCCAACGTCCTGACTTTC. The encoded protein is CASSAQGVGANVLTF.

This chain links TRBV6-1 with TRBJ2-7; 7 bases map to TRBD1. This CDR3 has 13 amino acids. The ends lost 4 bases at V and 4 bases at J; junction bases unmatched: 4. Germline CDR1 is MNHNS and CDR2 is SASEGT. The CDR3 sequence: CASSVTGEYEQYF. The CDR3 coding sequence is TGTGCCAGCAGTGTTACAGGGGAATACGAGCAGTACTTC.

The chain uses TRBV14 and TRBJ2-3; no definite D call. The CDR3 sequence is 11 residues long. Between the trimmed V and J ends, which lost 4 bases and 7 bases, there was a span of 6 bases. The germline CDR1 and CDR2 sequences are SGHDN and FVKESK. The CDR3 region is CASSLVNTQYF. CDR3 DNA sequence: TGTGCCAGCAGCCTAGTAAATACGCAGTATTTT.

The rearrangement links TRBV29-1 to TRBJ1-5; a weak D match, TRBD1 (6 bases). The CDR3 loop spans 13 amino acids. V was cut by 4 bases and J by 4 bases, with 11 bases left in between. Germline V gives CDR1 SQVTM, CDR2 ANQGSEA. The CDR3 bases are TGCAGCGTTGGTTCGGACAGAAATCAGCCCCAGCATTTT. It specifies CSVGSDRNQPQHF.

V and J are TRBV29-1 and TRBJ2-1, with D perhaps being TRBD1 or TRBD2 (5 bases each). Trimming pared 7 bases from V and 7 bases from J, leaving 20 bases between. The CDR3 spans 14 residues. Germline V gene sequence: CDR1 SQVTM, CDR2 ANQGSEA. CDR3 sequence: CSASGPSGRNEQFF. In DNA, the CDR3 is TGCAGCGCCTCAGGGCCCAGCGGAAGGAATGAGCAGTTCTTC.

The chain carries TRBV29-1 and TRBJ2-7, with TRBD2 identical over 10 bases. Germline V gene sequence: CDR1 SQVTM, CDR2 ANQGSEA. Trimming at V came to 4 bases and at J to 3 bases, leaving 3 bases not matched to a gene. This CDR3 is 13 amino acids long. As DNA, the CDR3 is TGCAGCGTTGCCGGGACTAGCGACTACGAGCAGTACTTC. This translates into CSVAGTSDYEQYF.

This clone occurred once. The chain joins TRBV15 to TRBJ2-7; the D gene could be TRBD1 or TRBD2 (6 bases each). Between the trimmed V and J ends, which lost 3 bases and 1 base, there was a span of 10 bases. Germline values: CDR1 LNHNV, CDR2 YYDKDF (reference sequence). This CDR3 comprises 14 residues. In DNA form, the CDR3 reads TGTGCCACCAGCAGCGGGGGCGGATCCTACGAGCAGTACTTC. Translated: CATSSGGGSYEQYF.

This sequence joins TRBV28 and TRBJ1-6, with 7 bases identical to TRBD1. Germline lookup yields CDR1 MDHEN and CDR2 SYDVKM. J lost 9 bases, V lost 7 bases, and 12 bases had no gene match. The CDR3 has 15 amino acids. The CDR3 DNA follows: TGTGCCAGCACCCGCATCGAGACAGGGATTTCACCCCTCCACTTT. Translating gives CASTRIETGISPLHF.

V is TRBV7-2 and J is TRBJ2-7; D is perhaps TRBD1 (6 bases). Trimming removed 0 bases from V and 4 bases from J, with 13 bases in between. The CDR3 is 15 amino acids. Germline V gene data show CDR1 as SGHTA and CDR2 as FQGNSA. CDR3 DNA sequence: TGTGCCAGCAGCTTAGCCAGGGGAATTGGTTACGAGCAGTACTTC. This codes for CASSLARGIGYEQYF.

This chain uses TRBV15 with TRBJ1-1, with D uncertain. Germline values: CDR1 LNHNV, CDR2 YYDKDF (reference sequence). V lost 8 bases, J lost 5 bases, and 12 bases lay in between. The CDR3 has 12 amino acids. This chain's CDR3 is CATGPWETEAFF. CDR3 coding DNA: TGTGCCACCGGCCCCTGGGAGACTGAAGCTTTCTTT.

This clone was found a few times. V and J are TRBV7-2 and TRBJ1-1; no reliable D call. This CDR3 has 14 residues. The germline V and J ends were trimmed by 4 bases and 0 bases, with 9 bases remaining between them. Germline V CDR1 and CDR2: SGHTA, FQGNSA. The CDR3 bases are TGTGCCAGCAGCTCCAGCACAGTGAACACTGAAGCTTTCTTT. Translated: CASSSSTVNTEAFF.

The chain employs TRBV18 and TRBJ2-3, with no clear D. Germline CDR1 is KGHSH and CDR2 is LQKENI. Trimming shortened V by 3 bases and J by 6 bases, and 4 bases separated the two germline ends. CDR3 length: 11 amino acids. As DNA, the CDR3 is TGTGCCAGCTCACCGATGGATACGCAGTATTTT. Its translation is CASSPMDTQYF.

V usage is TRBV6-5 and J usage is TRBJ2-1; TRBD2 matches at 9 bases. The CDR3 has 13 residues. Germline CDR1 reads MNHEY; CDR2 reads SVGAGI. V trimming: 10 bases; J trimming: 7 bases; junction bases outside the gene matches: 8. The CDR3 sequence is CAKWREGRNEQFF. DNA for the CDR3: TGTGCCAAGTGGCGGGAGGGCCGGAATGAGCAGTTCTTC.

The chain joins TRBV19 to TRBJ2-2, with D perhaps matching TRBD2 (5 bases). Trimming shortened V by 1 base and J by 5 bases, and 11 bases separated the two germline ends. There are 15 residues in the CDR3. Germline V gene data show CDR1 as LNHDA and CDR2 as SQIVND (reference sequence). CDR3 sequence: CASSIAEGRTGELFF. CDR3 in DNA: TGTGCCAGTAGTATAGCCGAGGGTCGAACCGGGGAGCTGTTTTTT.

This clone appeared a few times. The V call is TRBV15, the J call TRBJ2-7, with 10 bases fitting TRBD1. The V segment lost 0 bases and the J segment 1 base; nucleotides outside the gene matches: 6. The CDR3 has 17 residues. Germline V gene lookup returns CDR1 LNHNV and CDR2 YYDKDF (reference sequence). CDR3: CATSREETGGTSYEQYF. CDR3 DNA sequence: TGTGCCACCAGCAGAGAAGAGACAGGGGGCACATCCTACGAGCAGTACTTC. Together with reference TRBV15 and TRBJ2-7, the CDR3 gives the full variable domain: DAMVIQNPRYQVTQFGKPVTLSCSQTLNHNVMYWYQQKSSQAPKLLFHYYDKDFNNEADTPDNFQSRRPNTSFCFLDIRSPGLGDTAMYLCATSREETGGTSYEQYFGPGTRLTVT.